A single sample gave rise to the 30 T cell receptor beta chains below, sequenced in a study of cytomegalovirus exposure and HLA in healthy donors. The PCR made use of 60 Vbeta and 13 Jbeta primers. Clones were sequenced by immunoSEQ multiplex PCR, and TCRdb holds only the in-frame ones, with some missing. This sample's table has 80,000 to 95,000 clones. The sequenced sample was PBMCs. The origin of the receptors is a man aged 50 to 60 in good health and CMV-seropositive.

The chain recombines TRBV10-2 with TRBJ2-1; 9 positions match TRBD2. CDR1 is WSHSY, CDR2 SAAADI, per germline. V lost 7 bases to trimming and J lost 4 bases; unmatched junction nucleotides: 8. This CDR3 spans 15 amino acids. The CDR3, as DNA: TGCGCCAGCATGTCGCGGGAGGGCCTTTACAATGAGCAGTTCTTC. Encoded protein: CASMSREGLYNEQFF.

This chain joins TRBV28 and TRBJ2-1; 7 bases line up with TRBD1. CDR1 is MDHEN, CDR2 SYDVKM, per germline. This CDR3 is built from 15 residues. Losses at the gene ends were 4 bases for V and 7 bases for J; bases not matched to a gene: 10. The CDR3 reads CASSYGTARRNEQFF. The DNA for the CDR3 is TGTGCCAGCAGTTACGGGACAGCCCGAAGGAATGAGCAGTTCTTC.

CDR3 in amino acids: CAISESGPFGTSDEQYF. CDR3 bases: TGTGCCATCAGTGAGTCGGGGCCTTTCGGGACTAGTGACGAGCAGTACTTC. J is TRBJ2-7 and V is TRBV10-3, with 8 bases lining up with TRBD2. V was pared by 0 bases and J by 5 bases, with 12 bases of the junction left unmatched. Germline V gives CDR1 ENHRY, CDR2 SYGVKD. CDR3 length equals 17 residues.

V gene TRBV19 combines with J gene TRBJ2-2; TRBD1 matches at 7 bases. The ends lost 6 bases at V and 2 bases at J; junction bases unmatched: 6. The CDR3 extends over 15 amino acids. The germline V gene has CDR1 LNHDA and CDR2 SQIVND (reference sequence). DNA of the CDR3: TGTGCCAGTAGGACCGGGACAGTCAACACCGGGGAGCTGTTTTTT. It encodes CASRTGTVNTGELFF.

The genes are TRBV4-1 and TRBJ1-1, with 8 bases aligning to TRBD1. The length of the CDR3 is 17 residues. CDR1 and CDR2 (germline): MGHRA, YSYEKL. Trimming cost V 2 bases and J 0 bases; bases outside gene matches: 8. The CDR3 spells CASSQQDRGRVNTEAFF. CDR3 bases: TGCGCCAGCAGCCAACAAGACAGGGGAAGGGTGAACACTGAAGCTTTCTTT.

The chain employs TRBV7-3 and TRBJ1-1, with D unclear. The V end lost 5 bases, the J end lost 5 bases, and 12 bases lay between the germline ends. The CDR3 length is 13 residues. Germline CDR1 is SGHTA and CDR2 is FQGTGA. This chain's CDR3 is CASSRSSETEAFF. The CDR3 bases are TGTGCCAGCAGCCGGAGCAGTGAGACTGAAGCTTTCTTT.

DNA of the CDR3: TGTGCCAGCAGGTCCCCGGGACAGGGGTCCCCTGAAGCTTTCTTT. Its protein product is CASRSPGQGSPEAFF. This chain connects TRBV7-8 to TRBJ1-1; 10 bases align to TRBD1. The CDR3 has 15 residues. The V gene end was trimmed by 6 bases and the J gene end by 6 bases; junction bases not matched to a gene: 10. Looked up from germline, CDR1 is SGHVS and CDR2 is FQNEAQ.

The rearrangement joins TRBV6-1 to TRBJ1-4, with 8 bases that match TRBD1. The germline V gene has CDR1 MNHNS and CDR2 SASEGT. This CDR3 region has 16 residues. The junction had 6 bases not matched to a gene; V was cut back by 2 bases and J by 4 bases. The chain's CDR3 is CASSESAGGRNEKLFF. As DNA, the CDR3 is TGTGCCAGCAGTGAATCGGCAGGGGGCCGTAATGAAAAACTGTTTTTT.

The rearrangement joins TRBV13 to TRBJ2-1, with D perhaps matching TRBD2 (5 bases). Trimming cost V 3 bases and J 6 bases, with 12 bases left between them. Looked up from germline, CDR1 is PRHDT and CDR2 is FYEKMQ (reference sequence). This CDR3 spans 14 amino acids. CDR3 nucleotides: TGTGCCAGCAGCTTTCGAGGAGGCGGCAATGAGCAGTTCTTC. The encoded protein is CASSFRGGGNEQFF.

This rearrangement joins TRBV6-5 to TRBJ2-7, with unresolved D. The CDR3 sequence is 14 residues long. V dropped 6 bases and J dropped 2 bases, with 14 bases sitting between them. CDR1 and CDR2 (germline): MNHEY, SVGAGI. The CDR3 DNA is TGTGCCAGCAGCCCCGGCGTCGGAGCCTACGAGCAGTACGTC. This sequence encodes CASSPGVGAYEQYV.

In DNA, the CDR3 is TGTGCCAGCAGCTTAATTTCAGGATTCTACAATGAGCAGTTCTTC. It yields the protein CASSLISGFYNEQFF. The chain recombines TRBV11-3 with TRBJ2-1; unclear D gene. The V gene's germline CDR1 is SGHNT and CDR2 YENEEA. The CDR3 spans 15 residues. The V end was cut by 2 bases, the J end by 3 bases, with 11 bases between.

V is TRBV2 and J is TRBJ2-2, with D perhaps matching TRBD2 (5 bases). Germline V CDR1 and CDR2: SNHLY, FYNNEI. V was shortened by 6 bases and J by 7 bases, with 15 bases between the two germline ends. This CDR3 region has 14 residues. CDR3 residues: CASSRTLGGGELFF. The DNA for the CDR3 is TGTGCCAGCAGCCGGACTTTGGGTGGCGGGGAGCTGTTTTTT.

The chain joins TRBV30 to TRBJ1-1, with a possible D match to TRBD1 (5 bases). This CDR3 region has 15 residues. V shed 0 bases and J shed 5 bases, with 16 bases lying between them. The V gene's germline CDR1 is GTSNPN and CDR2 SVGIG (reference sequence). Here the CDR3 reads CAWSVRVGTGTEAFF. Here the CDR3 DNA reads TGTGCCTGGAGTGTAAGGGTGGGGACTGGGACTGAAGCTTTCTTT.

This chain connects TRBV6-6 to TRBJ2-7, with 7 nucleotides matching TRBD1. CDR1 is MNHNY, CDR2 SVGAGI, per germline (reference sequence). CDR3 length equals 13 residues. V shed 2 bases, J shed 5 bases, and the junction held 3 bases outside the gene matches. The CDR3 bases are TGTGCCAGCAGTTACGGACAGGTCGACGAGCAGTACGTC. The encoded protein is CASSYGQVDEQYV.

The gene calls are TRBV6-6 and TRBJ1-2; D gene ambiguous. The length of the CDR3 is 12 residues. V lost 4 bases, J lost 3 bases, and 6 bases lay in between. Germline V gives CDR1 MNHNY, CDR2 SVGAGI (reference sequence). This chain's CDR3 is CASSWEDYGYTF. The CDR3 DNA reads as TGTGCCAGCAGTTGGGAGGACTATGGCTACACCTTC.

The chain uses TRBV25-1 and TRBJ2-7; 9 nucleotides agree with TRBD1. Germline values: CDR1 MGHDK, CDR2 SYGVNS. This CDR3 is 13 amino acids long. J lost 4 bases, V lost 6 bases, and 4 bases had no gene match. CDR3 sequence (DNA): TGTGCCAGCAGCCCCGGACAGGGGTACGAGCAGTACTTC. Translated, it gives CASSPGQGYEQYF.

The rearrangement joins TRBV30 to TRBJ2-1; 7 bases map to TRBD2. This CDR3 is 14 amino acids long. V trimming: 2 bases; J trimming: 7 bases; junction bases outside the gene matches: 8. CDR1 is GTSNPN, CDR2 SVGIG, per germline (reference sequence). CDR3 protein: CAWSNGGSSNEQFF. The CDR3 coding sequence is TGTGCCTGGAGTAATGGCGGGAGTTCGAATGAGCAGTTCTTC. Looking up the rest from reference TRBV30 and TRBJ2-1 gives the full variable domain: SQTIHQWPATLVQPVGSPLSLECTVEGTSNPNLYWYRQAAGRGLQLLFYSVGIGQISSEVPQNLSASRPQDRQFILSSKKLLLSDSGFYLCAWSNGGSSNEQFFGPGTRLTVL.

The V and J genes are TRBV5-1 and TRBJ1-4; the D gene is possibly TRBD1 (6 bases). V was pared by 4 bases and J by 8 bases, with 12 bases between. This CDR3 has 13 amino acids. CDR1 and CDR2 (germline): SGHRS, YFSETQ. CDR3 sequence reads: CASSRQAGEKLFF. CDR3 bases: TGCGCCAGCAGCCGACAGGCTGGCGAAAAACTGTTTTTT.

The rearrangement links TRBV4-2 to TRBJ1-4, with D tentatively TRBD1 (5 bases). Trimming left V 1 base short and J 4 bases short, with 10 bases between. Germline V gives CDR1 LGHNA, CDR2 YNFKEQ. CDR3 length equals 15 residues. DNA of the CDR3: TGTGCCAGCAGCCAAGCTAGGGGTTATAATGAAAAACTGTTTTTT. Its protein is CASSQARGYNEKLFF.

This sequence joins TRBV4-1 and TRBJ2-7; 9 bases are a match to TRBD1. The junction had 2 bases not matched to a gene; V was cut back by 0 bases and J by 2 bases. Looked up from germline, CDR1 is MGHRA and CDR2 is YSYEKL. This CDR3 contains 15 residues. The CDR3 is CASSQEGTGPYEQYF. The CDR3 DNA sequence: TGCGCCAGCAGCCAAGAAGGGACAGGGCCCTACGAGCAGTACTTC.

The chain couples TRBV19 to TRBJ2-5; 12 bases line up with TRBD2. This CDR3 comprises 18 residues. The junction had 10 bases not matched to a gene; V was cut back by 0 bases and J by 5 bases. CDR1 LNHDA and CDR2 SQIVND come from the germline V gene (reference sequence). The DNA of the CDR3 is TGTGCCAGTAGTATAGACCCCGGACTAGCGGGACCGGGGGAGACCCAGTACTTC. Protein: CASSIDPGLAGPGETQYF.

The chain recombines TRBV5-1 with TRBJ2-4, with 7 bases fitting TRBD2. From germline, CDR1 is SGHRS and CDR2 YFSETQ. The CDR3 is 15 amino acids. Unmatched junction bases numbered 6, after V lost 3 bases and J lost 3 bases. The CDR3 DNA reads TGCGCCAGCAGCTCCCGGACTAGGGGCAAAAACATTCAGTACTTC. It is translated as CASSSRTRGKNIQYF.

This chain uses TRBV6-1 with TRBJ1-3; D remains unclear. V lost 6 bases to trimming and J lost 1 base, with 13 bases between them. CDR1 is MNHNS, CDR2 SASEGT, per germline. This CDR3 contains 15 residues. CDR3 in amino acids: CASRVPFESGNTIYF. CDR3 DNA sequence: TGTGCCAGCAGAGTCCCCTTCGAGTCTGGAAACACCATATATTTT.

J is TRBJ1-1 and V is TRBV30, with D perhaps TRBD1 (6 bases). Germline V gene sequence: CDR1 GTSNPN, CDR2 SVGIG (reference sequence). V was clipped by 1 base and J by 4 bases, with 16 bases between them. This CDR3 is 15 amino acids long. As DNA, the CDR3 is TGTGCCTGGAGTGGGATGGGCAGGGGTATCACTGAAGCTTTCTTT. It translates to CAWSGMGRGITEAFF.

The chain couples TRBV28 to TRBJ2-2; D is possibly TRBD2 (5 bases). V was clipped by 6 bases and J by 5 bases, with 28 bases between them. The CDR3 runs 19 residues. CDR1 and CDR2 (germline): MDHEN, SYDVKM. The DNA for the CDR3 is TGTGCCAGCAGCTCCGCAGGACTGGGAAAACGCTCAATGACCGGGGAGCTGTTTTTT. Amino acid sequence: CASSSAGLGKRSMTGELFF.

J is TRBJ1-4 and V is TRBV11-3; D call uncertain. V was pared by 1 base and J by 5 bases, with 8 bases between. The CDR3 has 14 amino acids. Germline CDR1 is SGHNT and CDR2 is YENEEA. In DNA, the CDR3 is TGTGCCAGCAGCTTAGGTCCCCGGAATGAAAAACTGTTTTTT. Amino acids: CASSLGPRNEKLFF.

The chain has TRBV7-3 and TRBJ2-1; 12 bases match TRBD1. Looked up from germline, CDR1 is SGHTA and CDR2 is FQGTGA. The CDR3 contains 16 residues. After removal of 5 bases from V and 9 bases from J, the junction contained 11 bases not matched to a gene. The CDR3 is CASSKGGDRGLGEQFF. The CDR3 DNA is TGTGCCAGCAGCAAGGGAGGGGACAGGGGGCTCGGTGAGCAGTTCTTC.

The chain links TRBV5-6 to TRBJ1-3; unclear D gene. CDR1 SGHDT and CDR2 YYEEEE come from the germline V gene. Trimming stripped 4 bases from V and 4 bases from J, with 18 bases between. This CDR3 spans 16 amino acids. The CDR3: CASSLKVGFTGNTIYF. The CDR3 bases are TGTGCCAGCAGCCTGAAGGTCGGGTTTACGGGAAACACCATATATTTT.

The CDR3 DNA sequence: TGTGCCAGCGGGAGTTTGTCCTACAATGAGCAGTTCTTC. It is translated as CASGSLSYNEQFF. This sequence joins TRBV5-6 and TRBJ2-1, with D maybe TRBD2 (5 bases). CDR1 is SGHDT, CDR2 YYEEEE, per germline. Trimming cost V 7 bases and J 1 base, with 9 bases left between them. This CDR3 contains 13 residues.

V and J are TRBV5-4 and TRBJ2-1; TRBD2 matches at 14 bases. The CDR3 consists of 18 residues. J lost 1 base, V lost 2 bases, and 5 bases had no gene match. The V gene's germline CDR1 is SGHNT and CDR2 YYREEE (reference sequence). The CDR3: CASSFRLAGGVSYNEQFF. The DNA of the CDR3 is TGTGCCAGCAGCTTTAGACTAGCGGGAGGGGTTTCCTACAATGAGCAGTTCTTC.